The 16 T cell receptor beta chains presented below share a single source sample, sequenced in a study of lymphopenia after photon versus proton radiotherapy (dated by TCRdb to between 2018 and 2021). The protocol used for the library was the immunoSEQ multiplex PCR assay. TCRdb carries this immuneACCESS record with in-frame sequences only. Its versions omit some clonotypes, under half of them owing to an unresolved V gene in the studies checked, with the rest unexplained. The sample includes 25,000 to 30,000 clones, with about 81% observed a single time. The ten largest clones capture around a third of the sample. Material: peripheral blood, obtained from a patient treated with photon-based radiotherapy. The origin of the receptors is a man aged 50 to 60 with gastric cancer.

The table lists this clone with a count of one. DNA of the CDR3: TGTGCCAGCAGCTCGGACTCCAAAAATCAGCCCCAGCATTTT. Protein: CASSSDSKNQPQHF. The chain recombines TRBV7-3 with TRBJ1-5; D gene uncertain. CDR3 length: 14 amino acids. Trimming left V 4 bases short and J 4 bases short, with 11 bases between. Germline CDR1 is SGHTA and CDR2 is FQGTGA.

This clone showed up just a few times. The rearrangement links TRBV2 to TRBJ1-1; D uncertain. V was cut by 7 bases and J by 0 bases, with 12 bases left in between. The germline CDR1 and CDR2 sequences are SNHLY and FYNNEI. The CDR3 covers 14 residues. The CDR3 nucleotides are TGTGCCAGCACGATACAAGCCCTGAACACTGAAGCTTTCTTT. This gives the protein CASTIQALNTEAFF.

The V gene is TRBV5-4, the J gene TRBJ2-6; D is undetermined. Trimming left V 0 bases short and J 4 bases short, with 14 bases between. This CDR3 has 17 amino acids. Germline V gene data show CDR1 as SGHNT and CDR2 as YYREEE (reference sequence). CDR3 residues: CASSLGEGTPGANVLTF. DNA of the CDR3: TGTGCCAGCAGCTTGGGTGAAGGAACCCCGGGGGCCAACGTCCTGACTTTC.

V is TRBV12-5 and J is TRBJ2-2, with a possible D match to TRBD2 (5 bases). Germline CDR1 LGHNT, CDR2 FRNRAP. The V end was cut by 6 bases, the J end by 7 bases, with 15 bases between. This CDR3 contains 14 residues. The CDR3, as DNA: TGTGCTAGTGGCCCCGGGATTCCGGGCGGGGAGCTGTTTTTT. It specifies CASGPGIPGGELFF. The whole variable domain, filled in from reference TRBV12-5 and TRBJ2-2, reads DARVTQTPRHKVTEMGQEVTMRCQPILGHNTVFWYRQTMMQGLELLAYFRNRAPLDDSGMPKDRFSAEMPDATLATLKIQPSEPRDSAVYFCASGPGIPGGELFFGEGSRLTVL.

This chain uses TRBV6-6 with TRBJ2-1, with TRBD2 matching over 8 bases. The CDR3 runs to 16 residues. Germline assignment: CDR1 MNHNY and CDR2 SVGAGI (reference sequence). V was clipped by 2 bases and J by 4 bases; unmatched bases: 7. CDR3 in DNA: TGTGCCAGCAGTTACCGCGGGGGGCGAGTTTACAATGAGCAGTTCTTC. Amino acid sequence: CASSYRGGRVYNEQFF.

The rearrangement joins TRBV5-1 to TRBJ1-1; D uncertain. Per germline, CDR1 SGHRS and CDR2 YFSETQ. The CDR3 sequence is 13 residues long. V lost 2 bases to trimming and J lost 8 bases, with 13 bases between them. The CDR3 here is CASSFGGNSEAFF. The CDR3 DNA is TGCGCCAGCAGCTTTGGAGGGAATTCCGAAGCTTTCTTT.

With respect to this clone: Other DNA sequences in this sample translate to the same CDR3. The chain uses TRBV11-2 and TRBJ2-5, with D perhaps matching TRBD2 (5 bases). This CDR3 has 12 amino acids. Trimming took off 5 bases at V and 5 bases at J, with 9 bases between the two ends. Germline-derived CDR1 and CDR2 are SGHAT and FQNNGV. The CDR3 nucleotides are TGTGCCAGCAGCCCCACGGGGGAGACCCAGTACTTC. This sequence encodes CASSPTGETQYF.

A single count supports this clone. The V gene is TRBV7-2, the J gene TRBJ2-7, with 8 bases that match TRBD1. This CDR3 region has 15 residues. Germline assignment: CDR1 SGHTA and CDR2 FQGNSA. V lost 4 bases to trimming and J lost 4 bases; unmatched junction nucleotides: 9. The chain's CDR3 is CASSSSGGNMYEQYV. The CDR3 coding sequence is TGTGCCAGCAGCTCATCAGGGGGCAACATGTACGAGCAGTACGTC.

This chain joins TRBV28 and TRBJ1-6, with a tentative D call TRBD1 (5 bases). This CDR3 region has 15 residues. Trimming cost V 1 base and J 7 bases, with 11 bases left between them. The germline V gene has CDR1 MDHEN and CDR2 SYDVKM. The CDR3 DNA sequence: TGTGCCAGCAGTTTATCGGGACCGCACAATTCACCCCTCCACTTT. Translation: CASSLSGPHNSPLHF.

The V and J genes are TRBV19 and TRBJ1-5; tentative D call: TRBD1 (6 bases). Trimming stripped 8 bases from V and 6 bases from J, with 14 bases between. Germline-derived CDR1 and CDR2 are LNHDA and SQIVND (reference sequence). The length of the CDR3 is 13 residues. CDR3 region: CASCPGVVQPQHF. Written as DNA, the CDR3 is TGTGCCAGTTGTCCAGGGGTTGTTCAGCCCCAGCATTTT.

The rearrangement uses TRBV6-1 and TRBJ1-1; D remains ambiguous. Germline V CDR1 and CDR2: MNHNS, SASEGT. Deletions cut 7 bases from V and 0 bases from J, with 15 bases between. The CDR3 sequence is 15 residues long. Here the CDR3 reads CASTGGSRMNTEAFF. The CDR3 DNA sequence: TGTGCCAGCACTGGAGGGTCAAGGATGAACACTGAAGCTTTCTTT.

The chain is built from TRBV27 and TRBJ1-2, with 8 bases identical to TRBD1. With 2 bases clipped from V and 8 bases from J, the junction kept 1 base outside the gene matches. CDR3 size: 12 residues. Germline loops: CDR1 MNHEY, CDR2 SMNVEV (reference sequence). CDR3 bases: TGTGCCAGCAGTTTACCAGGGGGCGGCTACACCTTC. As protein: CASSLPGGGYTF.

The rearrangement uses TRBV5-1 and TRBJ2-2; TRBD1 matches 11 bases. There are 16 residues in the CDR3. V trimming: 4 bases; J trimming: 4 bases; junction bases outside the gene matches: 6. Germline V lookup: CDR1 SGHRS, CDR2 YFSETQ. CDR3 sequence reads: CASSARTGGRTGELFF. CDR3 nucleotide sequence: TGCGCCAGCAGCGCCCGGACAGGGGGCCGCACCGGGGAGCTGTTTTTT.

V is TRBV10-3 and J is TRBJ2-5; possibly TRBD1 or TRBD2 for D (6 bases each). The J call may be in error: the DNA end matches TRBJ2-7 better. The CDR3 is 14 residues long. Germline V CDR1 and CDR2: ENHRY, SYGVKD. This chain's CDR3 is CAIKGGEKPYEQYF. The CDR3 region has the DNA TGTGCCATCAAGGGGGGCGAGAAACCCTACGAGCAGTACTTC.

This clone was seen a handful of times. The gene calls are TRBV7-8 and TRBJ1-2; D not resolved. CDR1 SGHVS and CDR2 FQNEAQ come from the germline V gene. With 2 bases removed from V and 8 bases from J, the gap between germline ends came to 21 bases. CDR3 size: 16 residues. CDR3 region: CASSLIVGRIPRGYTF. As DNA, the CDR3 is TGTGCCAGCAGCTTAATCGTGGGCCGGATACCGAGGGGCTACACCTTC.

The genes are TRBV7-2 and TRBJ1-2; 7 bases are a match to TRBD1. This CDR3 spans 15 amino acids. Unmatched junction bases numbered 8, after V lost 4 bases and J lost 3 bases. CDR1 is SGHTA, CDR2 FQGNSA, per germline. The CDR3 is CASSSPATGDYGYTF. The CDR3 DNA reads as TGTGCCAGCAGCTCTCCGGCCACAGGGGACTATGGCTACACCTTC.